The T cell receptor beta chain under discussion was sequenced for a study of cytomegalovirus exposure and HLA in healthy donors. The wider study: A prior analysis found 117 million unique TCR beta sequences from approximately 200 million T cells.

To note about this clone: Antigen unknown.

Germline V CDR1 and CDR2: SGHDT, YYEEEE. V was trimmed by 3 bases and J by 5 bases, leaving 12 bases between them. The CDR3 has 14 amino acids. The PCR contained 60 Vbeta and 13 Jbeta primers. In the original workflow: As a later analysis found, there were 80 million to 90 million unique TCR beta chains, of which some 9.9 million were shared. Some clones are missing from TCRdb's copy, which holds only in-frame ones; the method was immunoSEQ multiplex PCR. For V, J and clone size, that table is used; D and trimming come from the DNA. Among about 68,000 clones listed, approximately 80% were seen once. The study's findings and limits: Indistinguishable V segments such as TRBV6-2 and TRBV6-3 were excluded.

Sequenced: PBMCs. This TCR derives from a human donor in good health. The rearrangement links TRBV5-6 to TRBJ1-5; possibly TRBD1 for D (6 bases). In DNA form, the CDR3 reads TGTGCCAGCAGCTCAAGGGGGAAGTATCAGCCCCAGCATTTT. This translates into CASSSRGKYQPQHF.